This T cell receptor (beta chain) was sequenced for a study of vaccination and CD4 T cells after COVID-19. To note about this clonotype: The antigen remains unidentified.

Described treatment: roughly ten-day PBMC culture with coronavirus spike peptide pools or control peptides (ViraFEST assay). Under the ViraFEST approach, antigen-specific T cells were expanded with peptide pools and TCRs subsequently sequenced. Trimming pared 2 bases from V and 0 bases from J, leaving 5 bases between. CDR3 size: 14 residues. Germline V gene data show CDR1 as SGHTA and CDR2 as FQGNSA. Sequencing of cultured CD4+ T cell DNA used the Oncomine TCR Beta short-read assay. Each CDR3 protein is one row after TCRdb ran MiXCR on the PCR reads. The repertoire holds about 15,000 distinct CDR3 sequences, with 50% to 60% as singletons.

What was sequenced was CD4+ T cells from blood, cultured in vitro. The receptor's source is a human donor who had recovered from COVID-19. V is TRBV7-2 and J is TRBJ1-5; tentative D call: TRBD1 (5 bases). The CDR3 DNA sequence: TGTGCCAGCAGCTTACAGGGTAGCAATCAGCCCCAGCATTTT. It encodes CASSLQGSNQPQHF.